This is a list of T cell receptor beta chains from one sample in a study of identical twins. Via MiXCR, TCRdb re-called the 5' RACE reads, giving one row per CDR3 protein. The sample includes around 510,000 distinct CDR3 sequences, more than 13% of them seen just once. The same sample was also used in a study of yellow fever vaccine responses in identical twins.

Sequencing was done on a sample of CD4+ T cells sorted from blood. The receptors derive from a woman aged 18 to 35 in good health. Both conserved end residues are part of each CDR3. The D gene is left open where the match is weak. Size is omitted from some rows. Given values are once, few, many or a class for expanded clones.

>few|-|TRBJ1-6|TRBV12-3/TRBV12-4
CASSLSSSYNSPLHF
TGTGCCAGCAGTTTGAGTAGCTCCTATAATTCACCCCTCCACTTT
>-|TRBD1|TRBJ2-7|TRBV15
CATSRAGTGFYEQYF
TGTGCCACCAGCAGAGCCGGGACAGGGTTCTACGAGCAGTACTTC
>-|-|TRBJ2-3|TRBV29-1
CSVDPDSTDTQYF
TGCAGCGTTGATCCGGACAGCACAGATACGCAGTATTTT
>few|-|TRBJ2-3|TRBV6-2/TRBV6-3
CASSDPISQYF
TGTGCCAGCAGTGACCCGATATCGCAGTATTTT
>many|TRBD1|TRBJ1-3|TRBV12-3/TRBV12-4
CASTPWDRGNTIYF
TGTGCCAGCACCCCTTGGGACAGAGGAAACACCATATATTTT
>few|-|TRBJ1-1|TRBV25-1
CASSVGRMNTEAFF
TGTGCCAGCAGTGTCGGCAGAATGAACACTGAAGCTTTCTTT
>few|-|TRBJ2-5|TRBV4-1
CASSQDESETQYF
TGCGCCAGCAGCCAAGACGAATCGGAGACCCAGTACTTC
>many|TRBD1|TRBJ2-7|TRBV5-1
CASSFSGQSYEQYF
TGCGCCAGCAGCTTTTCGGGACAGTCCTACGAGCAGTACTTC
>few|-|TRBJ1-1|TRBV7-7
CASSLEDLNTEAFF
TGTGCTAGCAGCTTAGAGGACCTGAACACTGAAGCTTTCTTT
>-|-|TRBJ1-5|TRBV28
CASSLVGLPQHF
TGTGCCAGCAGTTTGGTAGGGTTGCCCCAGCATTTT
>-|-|TRBJ1-2|TRBV3-1
CASSQELGVLNYGYTF
TGTGCCAGCAGCCAAGAACTGGGGGTCCTAAACTATGGCTACACCTTC
>many|-|TRBJ2-7|TRBV6-2/TRBV6-3
CASSRGQPSSYEQYF
TGTGCCAGCAGTAGAGGACAGCCAAGCTCCTACGAGCAGTACTTC
>-|TRBD1|TRBJ1-2|TRBV25-1
CASSGTGANYGYTF
TGTGCCAGCAGTGGGACAGGGGCTAACTATGGCTACACCTTC
>many|-|TRBJ1-4|TRBV7-2
CASSRAGEKLFF
TGTGCCAGCAGCCGGGCGGGGGAAAAACTGTTTTTT
>-|-|TRBJ2-3|TRBV12-3/TRBV12-4
CAFSLPPARTTTPTDTQYF
TGTGCCTTCAGTTTACCGCCGGCCAGGACTACCACCCCCACAGATACGCAGTATTTT
>few|-|TRBJ2-2|TRBV25-1
CASRRAGDDGELFF
TGTGCCAGCCGTAGGGCAGGGGACGACGGGGAGCTGTTTTTT
>-|TRBD1|TRBJ2-7|TRBV19
CATERGQGSNEQYF
TGTGCCACCGAGAGGGGACAGGGGAGCAACGAGCAGTACTTC
>-|-|TRBJ2-7|TRBV19
CASRKTGMEEQYF
TGTGCCAGTAGAAAAACAGGGATGGAGGAGCAGTACTTC
>few|-|TRBJ2-7|TRBV29-1
CSVGAQGAGEQYF
TGCAGCGTTGGGGCACAGGGCGCTGGTGAGCAGTACTTC
>-|TRBD1|TRBJ1-1|TRBV19
CASRNIGQGDTEAFF
TGTGCCAGTAGGAACATAGGACAGGGTGACACTGAAGCTTTCTTT
>-|TRBD1|TRBJ1-5|TRBV29-1
CSVEEGQGQGQPQHF
TGCAGCGTTGAAGAGGGACAGGGGCAAGGGCAGCCCCAGCATTTT
>-|-|TRBJ2-5|TRBV20-1
CSARWGGETQYF
TGCAGTGCTAGATGGGGTGGAGAGACCCAGTACTTC